This entry describes one TCR beta chain. Its antigen is currently not known. No base quality values were provided; no much bigger clone lies one nucleotide off. The data stem from a study of OX40 agonist ivuxolimab in advanced cancers. About the investigation overall: Ivuxolimab was a fully human IgG2 agonistic monoclonal antibody targeting the costimulatory receptor OX40 (CD134). Of the 50 or so patients in dose escalation, about 20 had hepatocellular carcinoma, roughly 15 had melanoma, 9 had renal cell carcinoma and 9 had head and neck cancer. Partial responses occurred in three dose-escalation patients: two with cutaneous melanoma and one with hepatocellular carcinoma. A male proportion of roughly 85% and a mean age of 60 years, ranging from 23 to 79, were recorded for the dose-escalation cohort. The purpose of peripheral TCRbeta sequencing was to test whether ivuxolimab changed TCR sequence diversity and led to clonal T-cell expansion. Intravenous ivuxolimab was administered to patients every 2 weeks at six dose levels: 0.01, 0.1, 0.3, 1.5, 3 and 10 mg/kg. The paper covers the monotherapy dose-escalation part of the phase I ivuxolimab trial, which included N ≈ 52 patients. Patients were allowed to have had prior anti-PD-1, anti-PD-L1 or anti-CTLA-4 therapy, and less than 45% of the dose-escalation patients had previously received checkpoint inhibitors. General findings and caveats noted by the study authors: The antigen specificity of the peripheral T cells that underwent clonal expansion was not determined. At doses of 0.1 to 3.0 mg/kg, clonal expansion of both CD4+ and CD8+ T cells in blood was seen between baseline and week 6. After ivuxolimab, expanded clones were on average more numerous among CD8+ T cells than among CD4+ T cells. Low levels of normalized T-cell clonal expansion were also seen in some patients who did not respond. In partial responders in the 0.1-3.0 mg/kg groups, normalized peripheral clonal expansion was found to be among the lowest, especially among CD8+ T cells.

CDR1 and CDR2 are drawn from the germline V gene: SGDLS, YYNGEE. V is shortened by 4 bases, J by 2 bases, and the region joining them spans 15 bases. Its CDR3 holds 15 amino acids, cysteine through phenylalanine. The read is trimmed to its CDR3 DNA, 45 bases read in frame from base 1. Genomic DNA was isolated from the sorted cells so that the TCRbeta CDR3 region could be sequenced. TCRbeta CDR3 regions were sequenced using the immunoSEQ Assay. What TCRdb holds here is the immuneACCESS table cut down to in-frame rearrangements. Part of the clones is not present; checked against another copy, under half of the missing clones reflect an unresolved V gene, and the others are unexplained. The sample table lists some 59,000 clones, more than 85% of them with a count of one. The ten biggest clones cover 8% to 10% of the sample. Patients with autoimmune disease history or receiving systemic immunosuppression were excluded from the trial. In every dose cohort, peripheral blood was drawn for TCR sequencing at baseline, cycle 4 day 1, and cycle 7 day 1. Samples came from an open-label, multicenter, first-in-human phase I dose-escalation trial of ivuxolimab. The trial enrolled adults with locally advanced or metastatic head and neck squamous cell, hepatocellular, melanoma or renal cell carcinoma. Before TCR sequencing, CD4+ T cells and CD8+ T cells from peripheral blood were sorted into separate populations.

Rearrangement joined TRBV9 to TRBJ1-2; a weak D assignment points to TRBD1 (5 bases agree). The origin of this receptor is an adult with an advanced solid tumor such as melanoma, head and neck, liver or kidney cancer. The sequencing used CD4+ or CD8+ T cells sorted from blood, collected in a trial of the OX40 agonist ivuxolimab. The CDR3 region: CASSPTGTANYGYTF. The bases read TGTGCCAGCAGCCCGACCGGGACGGCGAACTATGGCTACACCTTC.